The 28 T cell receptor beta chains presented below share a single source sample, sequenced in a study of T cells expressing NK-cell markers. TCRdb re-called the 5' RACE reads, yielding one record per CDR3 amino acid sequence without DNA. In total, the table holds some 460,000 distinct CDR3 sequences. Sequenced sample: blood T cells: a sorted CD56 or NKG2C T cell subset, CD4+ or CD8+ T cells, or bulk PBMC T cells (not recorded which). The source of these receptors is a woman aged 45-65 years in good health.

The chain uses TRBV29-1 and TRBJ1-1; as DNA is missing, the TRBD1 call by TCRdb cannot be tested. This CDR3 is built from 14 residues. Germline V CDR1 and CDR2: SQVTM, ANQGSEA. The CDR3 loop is CSVERDRTNTEAFF.

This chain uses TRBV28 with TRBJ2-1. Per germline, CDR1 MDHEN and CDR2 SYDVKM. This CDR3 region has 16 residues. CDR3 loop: CASSGSAASSYNEQFF.

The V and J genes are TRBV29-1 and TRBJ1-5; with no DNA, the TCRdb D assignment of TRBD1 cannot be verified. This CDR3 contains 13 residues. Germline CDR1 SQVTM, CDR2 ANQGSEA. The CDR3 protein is CSFSTGGNQPQHF.

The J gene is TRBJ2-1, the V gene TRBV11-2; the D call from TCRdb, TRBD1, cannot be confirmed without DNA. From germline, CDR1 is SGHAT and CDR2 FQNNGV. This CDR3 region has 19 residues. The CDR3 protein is CASSLGVAQRARSDNEQFF. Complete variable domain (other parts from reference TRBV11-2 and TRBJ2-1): EAGVAQSPRYKIIEKRQSVAFWCNPISGHATLYWYQQILGQGPKLLIQFQNNGVVDDSQLPKDRFSAERLKGVDSTLKIQPAKLEDSAVYLCASSLGVAQRARSDNEQFFGPGTRLTVL.

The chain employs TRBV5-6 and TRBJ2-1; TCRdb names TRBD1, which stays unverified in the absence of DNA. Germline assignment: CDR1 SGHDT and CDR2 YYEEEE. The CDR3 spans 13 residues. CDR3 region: CASSLGLGDEQFF.

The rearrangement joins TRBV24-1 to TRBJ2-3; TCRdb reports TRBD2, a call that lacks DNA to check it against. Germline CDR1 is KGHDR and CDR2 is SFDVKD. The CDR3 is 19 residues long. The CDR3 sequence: CATSDRASRAAPLTDTQYF.

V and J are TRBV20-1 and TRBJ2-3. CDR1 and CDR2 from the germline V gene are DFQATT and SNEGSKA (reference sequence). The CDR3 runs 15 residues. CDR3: CSASGVVGRTDTQYF.

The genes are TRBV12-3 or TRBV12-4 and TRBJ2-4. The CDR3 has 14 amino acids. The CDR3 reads CASTIRLAKNIQYF.

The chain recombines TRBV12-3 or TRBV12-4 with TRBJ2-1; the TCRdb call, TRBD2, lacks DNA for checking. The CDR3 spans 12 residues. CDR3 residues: CASSQAREPQFF.

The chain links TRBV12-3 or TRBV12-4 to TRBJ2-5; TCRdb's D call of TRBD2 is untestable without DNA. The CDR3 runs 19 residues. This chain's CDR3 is CASTPYRAGGLAVEATQYF.

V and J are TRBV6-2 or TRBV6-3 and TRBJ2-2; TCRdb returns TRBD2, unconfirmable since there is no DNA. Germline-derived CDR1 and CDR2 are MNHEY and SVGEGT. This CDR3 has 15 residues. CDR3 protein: CASTGGPIDTGELFF.

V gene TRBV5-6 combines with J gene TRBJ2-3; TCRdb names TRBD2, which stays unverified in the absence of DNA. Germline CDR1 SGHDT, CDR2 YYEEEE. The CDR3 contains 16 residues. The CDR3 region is CASSTGGTASTDTQYF.

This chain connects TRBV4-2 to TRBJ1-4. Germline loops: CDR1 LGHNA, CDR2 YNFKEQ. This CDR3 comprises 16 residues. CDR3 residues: CASSPLRAGIGEKLFF.

CDR3 sequence: CASSVALTFSNYGYTF. This rearrangement joins TRBV9 to TRBJ1-2. Germline CDR1 reads SGDLS; CDR2 reads YYNGEE. This CDR3 comprises 16 residues.

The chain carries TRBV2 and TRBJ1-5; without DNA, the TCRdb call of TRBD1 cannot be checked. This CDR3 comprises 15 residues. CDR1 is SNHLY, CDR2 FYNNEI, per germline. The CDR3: CASSVGRGPNQPQHF. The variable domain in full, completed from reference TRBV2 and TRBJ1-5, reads EPEVTQTPSHQVTQMGQEVILRCVPISNHLYFYWYRQILGQKVEFLVSFYNNEISEKSEIFDDQFSVERPDGSNFTLKIRSTKLEDSAMYFCASSVGRGPNQPQHFGDGTRLSIL.

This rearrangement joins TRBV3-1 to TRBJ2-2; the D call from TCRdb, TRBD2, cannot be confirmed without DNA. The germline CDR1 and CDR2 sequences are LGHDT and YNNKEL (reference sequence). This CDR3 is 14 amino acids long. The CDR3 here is CASSSGLPTGELFF.

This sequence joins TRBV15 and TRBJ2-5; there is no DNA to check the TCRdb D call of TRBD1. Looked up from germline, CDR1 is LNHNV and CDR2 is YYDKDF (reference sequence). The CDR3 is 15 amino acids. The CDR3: CATSRSGGVEETQYF.

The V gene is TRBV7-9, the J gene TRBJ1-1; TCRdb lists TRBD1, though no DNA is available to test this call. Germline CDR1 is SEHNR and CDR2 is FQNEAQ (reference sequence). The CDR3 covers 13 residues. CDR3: CASRPSGDTEAFF.

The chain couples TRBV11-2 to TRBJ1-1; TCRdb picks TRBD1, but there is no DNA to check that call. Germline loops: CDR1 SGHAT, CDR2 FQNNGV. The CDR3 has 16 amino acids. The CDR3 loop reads CASSLGSARLNTEAFF.

The CDR3 region is CSARGGTANDGKLFF. The V and J genes are TRBV20-1 and TRBJ1-4. The CDR3 extends over 15 amino acids. The germline V gene encodes CDR1 DFQATT and CDR2 SNEGSKA (reference sequence).

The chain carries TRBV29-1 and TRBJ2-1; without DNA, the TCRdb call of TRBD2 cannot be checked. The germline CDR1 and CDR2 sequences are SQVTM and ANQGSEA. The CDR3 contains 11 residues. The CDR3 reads CSVEGTLEQFF.

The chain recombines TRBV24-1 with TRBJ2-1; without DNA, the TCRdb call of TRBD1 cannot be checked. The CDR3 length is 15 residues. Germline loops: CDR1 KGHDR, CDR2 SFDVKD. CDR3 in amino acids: CATSDRRGFDNEQFF.

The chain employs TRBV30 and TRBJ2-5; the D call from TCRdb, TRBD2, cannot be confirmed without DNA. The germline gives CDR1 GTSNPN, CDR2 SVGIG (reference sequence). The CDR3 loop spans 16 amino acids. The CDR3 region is CAWSSPRASVQETQYF.

The CDR3 sequence is CASRGEASDTQYF. The chain combines TRBV6-5 with TRBJ2-3; the D gene TCRdb calls, TRBD2, cannot be checked with no DNA. The germline gives CDR1 MNHEY, CDR2 SVGAGI. CDR3 length: 13 residues.

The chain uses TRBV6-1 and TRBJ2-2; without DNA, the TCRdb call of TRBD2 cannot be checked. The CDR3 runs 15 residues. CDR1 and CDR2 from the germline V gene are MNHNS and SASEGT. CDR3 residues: CAGLARSANTGELFF.

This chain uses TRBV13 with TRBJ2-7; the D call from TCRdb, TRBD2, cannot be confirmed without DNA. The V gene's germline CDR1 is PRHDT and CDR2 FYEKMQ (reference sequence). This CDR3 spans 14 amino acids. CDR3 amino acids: CASSFRLVAYEQYF.

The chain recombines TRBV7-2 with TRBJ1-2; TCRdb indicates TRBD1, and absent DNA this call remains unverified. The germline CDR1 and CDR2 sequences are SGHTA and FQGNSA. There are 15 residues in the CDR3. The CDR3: CASSFNRDVSYGYTF.

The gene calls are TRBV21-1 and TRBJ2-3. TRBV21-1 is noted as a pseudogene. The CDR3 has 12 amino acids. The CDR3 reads CASTRMGDTQYF.